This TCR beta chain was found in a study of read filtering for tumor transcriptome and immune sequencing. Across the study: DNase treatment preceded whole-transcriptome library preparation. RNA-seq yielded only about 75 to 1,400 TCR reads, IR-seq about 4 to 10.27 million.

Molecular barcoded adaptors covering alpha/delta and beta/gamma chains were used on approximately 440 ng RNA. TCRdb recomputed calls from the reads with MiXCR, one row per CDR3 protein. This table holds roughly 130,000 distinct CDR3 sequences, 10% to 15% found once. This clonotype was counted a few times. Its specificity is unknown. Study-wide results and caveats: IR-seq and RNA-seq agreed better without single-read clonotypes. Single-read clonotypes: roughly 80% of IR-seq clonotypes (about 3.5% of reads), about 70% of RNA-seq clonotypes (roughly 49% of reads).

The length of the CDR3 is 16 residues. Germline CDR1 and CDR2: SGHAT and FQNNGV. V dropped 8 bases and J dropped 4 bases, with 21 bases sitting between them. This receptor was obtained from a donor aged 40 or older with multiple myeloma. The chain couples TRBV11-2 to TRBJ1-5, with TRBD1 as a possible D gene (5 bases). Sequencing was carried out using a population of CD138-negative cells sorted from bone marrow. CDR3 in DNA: TGTGCCAGCGCCCCGGGGGGGGGTGAGGGGAATCAGCCCCAGCATTTT. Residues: CASAPGGGEGNQPQHF.